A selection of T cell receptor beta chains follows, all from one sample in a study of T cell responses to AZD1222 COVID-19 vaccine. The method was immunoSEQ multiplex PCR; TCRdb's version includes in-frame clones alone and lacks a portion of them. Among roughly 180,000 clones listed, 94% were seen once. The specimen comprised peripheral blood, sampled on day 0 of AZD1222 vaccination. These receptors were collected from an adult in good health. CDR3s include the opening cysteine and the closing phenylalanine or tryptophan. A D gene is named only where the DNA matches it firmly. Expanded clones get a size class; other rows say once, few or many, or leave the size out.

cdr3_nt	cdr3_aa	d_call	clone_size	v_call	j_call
TGTGCCAGCAGCGTGGGGACAGGGCGTCTGACCTACGAGCAGTACTTC	CASSVGTGRLTYEQYF	TRBD1	-	TRBV28	TRBJ2-7
TGTGCCAGCAGCTTAGCCGGGACAGCCTCTGGAAACACCATATATTTT	CASSLAGTASGNTIYF	TRBD1	-	TRBV7-9	TRBJ1-3
TGTGCCACCAGTGAAACGACAGGGGGCGTGGGTGAGCAGTTCTTC	CATSETTGGVGEQFF	TRBD1	-	TRBV24-1	TRBJ2-1
TGTGCCATCAGGCCGGGACTACCAAAAACGCCAGATACGCAGTATTTT	CAIRPGLPKTPDTQYF	TRBD2	-	TRBV10-3	TRBJ2-3
TGTGCCAGCAGCCAAGTTAGGGCCGGGGGTGGTGAGCAGTTCTTC	CASSQVRAGGGEQFF	-	-	TRBV3-1/TRBV3-2	TRBJ2-1
TGTGCCAGCAGTTACACAGTCTACGAGCAGTACTTC	CASSYTVYEQYF	-	once	TRBV6-2/TRBV6-3	TRBJ2-7
TGCAGCGTGCTGACAGGTGGGAGCTCCTACGAGCAGTACTTC	CSVLTGGSSYEQYF	-	once	TRBV29-1	TRBJ2-7
TGTGCCATCAGTGACAGCAGGGGCCCTTTTAACTATGGCTACACCTTC	CAISDSRGPFNYGYTF	-	once	TRBV10-3	TRBJ1-2
TGTGCCATCAGTGAGACCGGGACAGGGGGCACTGAAGCTTTCTTT	CAISETGTGGTEAFF	TRBD1	once	TRBV10-3	TRBJ1-1
TGTGCCACCAGCAGAGATAGACTGAACTATGGCTACACCTTC	CATSRDRLNYGYTF	-	-	TRBV15	TRBJ1-2
TGTGCCAGCAGCCTCCAGACGAATTCACCCCTCCACTTT	CASSLQTNSPLHF	-	-	TRBV14	TRBJ1-6
TGTGCCAGCAAGAGAGGGCCGTCCTATACATATGGCTACACCTTC	CASKRGPSYTYGYTF	-	-	TRBV28	TRBJ1-2
TGTGCCAGCAGCGAGGGACAGAGTAGCAATCAGCCCCAGCATTTT	CASSEGQSSNQPQHF	TRBD1	-	TRBV9	TRBJ1-5
TGTGCCAGCAGTTACGGGGACTATGGCTACACCTTC	CASSYGDYGYTF	-	-	TRBV6-5	TRBJ1-2
TGCAGCGCCCGGACGGTAGCGGGGGAAACCGGGGAGCTGTTTTTT	CSARTVAGETGELFF	TRBD2	once	TRBV29-1	TRBJ2-2
TGTGCCATCAGTGAGTCGTGGGGGCTTAGTGAAGCTTTCTTT	CAISESWGLSEAFF	-	once	TRBV10-3	TRBJ1-1
TGTGCCAGCAGTTTAAGACTAGGGGGCAATCAGCCCCAGCATTTT	CASSLRLGGNQPQHF	-	-	TRBV28	TRBJ1-5
TGTGCCAGCAGTACGACAGGATATCAGCCCCAGCATTTT	CASSTTGYQPQHF	-	-	TRBV6-5	TRBJ1-5
TGTGCCAGCAGCCAGAGGGACAGGGCTGGCTATGGCTACACCTTC	CASSQRDRAGYGYTF	TRBD1	-	TRBV3-1/TRBV3-2	TRBJ1-2
TGTGCCAGTAGTATAGCGGGAGGGCCCTACAATGAGCAGTTCTTC	CASSIAGGPYNEQFF	TRBD2	-	TRBV19	TRBJ2-1
TGTGCCAGCAGCGTAGGGGGCGGGAACTCCTACGAGCAGTACTTC	CASSVGGGNSYEQYF	-	-	TRBV9	TRBJ2-7
TGTGCCAGCAGTTCCGGGACAGGTACCTACGAGCAGTACTTC	CASSSGTGTYEQYF	TRBD1	-	TRBV28	TRBJ2-7